Presented here are 8 T cell receptor beta chains from one specimen sequenced in a study of OX40 agonist ivuxolimab in advanced cancers. Clones were read by immunoSEQ multiplex PCR, and TCRdb kept only the in-frame ones, dropping some. The sample lists 55,000 to 70,000 clones, over 80% occurring once. The sequencing used CD4+ or CD8+ T cells sorted from blood, collected in a trial of the OX40 agonist ivuxolimab. All receptors come from an adult with an advanced solid tumor such as melanoma, head and neck, liver or kidney cancer.

This clone was seen a few times. The chain carries TRBV29-1 and TRBJ2-7; TRBD1 matches at 7 bases. J lost 4 bases, V lost 6 bases, and 6 bases had no gene match. CDR3 length equals 12 residues. In germline, CDR1 is SQVTM, CDR2 ANQGSEA. The CDR3 here is CSVTGAGYEQYF. In DNA, the CDR3 is TGCAGCGTAACAGGGGCAGGGTACGAGCAGTACTTC.

The rearrangement links TRBV7-2 to TRBJ2-7; D possibly corresponds to TRBD2 (5 bases). The CDR3 totals 15 residues. V was shortened by 5 bases and J by 2 bases, with 16 bases between the two germline ends. CDR1 SGHTA and CDR2 FQGNSA come from the germline V gene. Here the CDR3 reads CASSPRSGYPYEQYF. The DNA for the CDR3 is TGTGCCAGCAGCCCCAGGTCGGGGTACCCCTACGAGCAGTACTTC.

The CDR3 region has the DNA TGTGCCAGCAGCTATCGGCAGGGCGAGCAGTACTTC. Translation: CASSYRQGEQYF. The genes are TRBV13 and TRBJ2-7; TRBD1 might be the D (5 bases). Trimming shortened V by 4 bases and J by 6 bases, and 10 bases separated the two germline ends. Per germline, CDR1 PRHDT and CDR2 FYEKMQ (reference sequence). The CDR3 has 12 amino acids.

The chain uses TRBV27 and TRBJ2-3; D is ambiguous. CDR3 length: 14 residues. Trimming cost V 3 bases and J 2 bases, with 9 bases left between them. CDR1 is MNHEY and CDR2 is SMNVEV in the germline V gene (reference sequence). The CDR3 DNA follows: TGTGCCAGCAGTTTTGCGGCGGCCACAGATACGCAGTATTTT. This sequence encodes CASSFAAATDTQYF.

The table lists this clone with a few counts. CDR3 nucleotides: TGTGCCAGCAGCTGGGGGGATTACAATGAGCAGTTCTTC. This gives the protein CASSWGDYNEQFF. The chain links TRBV14 to TRBJ2-1; perhaps TRBD2 as D (6 bases). V was shortened by 5 bases and J by 4 bases, with 9 bases between the two germline ends. The germline V gene has CDR1 SGHDN and CDR2 FVKESK. The CDR3 has 13 residues.

This chain joins TRBV7-9 and TRBJ1-1; 9 bases map to TRBD1. This CDR3 has 15 amino acids. Germline loops: CDR1 SEHNR, CDR2 FQNEAQ (reference sequence). V was pared by 6 bases and J by 1 base, with 6 bases of the junction left unmatched. This CDR3 is CASSSYRGPNTEAFF. CDR3 DNA: TGTGCCAGCAGTAGTTACAGGGGGCCGAACACTGAAGCTTTCTTT.

This clone was seen a single time. This chain joins TRBV6-1 and TRBJ1-5; D ambiguous. Between the trimmed V and J ends, which lost 2 bases and 6 bases, there was a span of 8 bases. This CDR3 is 13 amino acids long. Germline V gene lookup returns CDR1 MNHNS and CDR2 SASEGT. The DNA of the CDR3 is TGTGCCAGCAGTGAAAGTTGGCGTCAGCCCCAGCATTTT. It translates to CASSESWRQPQHF.

The gene calls are TRBV7-8 and TRBJ2-3, with D perhaps matching TRBD1 (5 bases). The V end was cut by 0 bases, the J end by 1 base, with 14 bases between. The germline gives CDR1 SGHVS, CDR2 FQNEAQ. The length of the CDR3 is 17 residues. CDR3 nucleotide sequence: TGTGCCAGCAGCTTAGCGTTTGGGTTACAGGGCACAGATACGCAGTATTTT. Translation: CASSLAFGLQGTDTQYF.